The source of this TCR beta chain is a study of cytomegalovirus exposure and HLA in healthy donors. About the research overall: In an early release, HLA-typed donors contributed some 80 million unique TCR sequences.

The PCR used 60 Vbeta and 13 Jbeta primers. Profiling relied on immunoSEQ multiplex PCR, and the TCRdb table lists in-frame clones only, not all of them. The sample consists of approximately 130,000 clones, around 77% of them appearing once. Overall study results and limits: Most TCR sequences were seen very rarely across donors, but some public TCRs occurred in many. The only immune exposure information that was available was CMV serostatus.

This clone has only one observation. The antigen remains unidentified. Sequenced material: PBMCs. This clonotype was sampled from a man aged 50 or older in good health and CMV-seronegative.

CDR3 residues: CASSQATGDGNTIYF. CDR3 DNA sequence: TGTGCCAGCAGCCAAGCGACAGGGGATGGAAACACCATATATTTT. The chain couples TRBV4-2 to TRBJ1-3, with 8 bases matching TRBD1. The CDR3 length is 15 residues. Germline V CDR1 and CDR2: LGHNA, YNFKEQ. V was clipped by 1 base and J by 3 bases; unmatched bases: 2.